The 26 T cell receptor beta chains reported below all come from one sample, sequenced in a study of T cell clonality in common variable immunodeficiency. TCRdb's copy holds only in-frame clones and misses some; the assay was immunoSEQ multiplex PCR. The repertoire shows about 64,000 clones, none seen only once; the top ten take about 1.7%. The sequenced sample consisted of peripheral blood mononuclear cells. The receptors here all came from a person aged 18 to 75 in good health.

This clone was observed at least ten times. The read gets to within 3 residues of the CDR3 end, and the germline J gene fills in the rest. The chain employs TRBV5-1 and TRBJ2-5, with 7 bases lining up with TRBD1. CDR1 and CDR2 from the germline V gene are SGHRS and YFSETQ. The CDR3 sequence is 15 residues long. V gave up 4 bases and J gave up 5 bases; unmatched junction bases: 11. The CDR3 protein is CASSPGQQQRETQYF. Partial CDR3 DNA: TGCGCCAGCAGCCCGGGACAGCAACAAAGGGAGACC. Full variable domain (missing parts from reference TRBV5-1 and TRBJ2-5): KAGVTQTPRYLIKTRGQQVTLSCSPISGHRSVSWYQQTPGQGLQFLFEYFSETQRNKGNFPGRFSGRQFSNSRSEMNVSTLELGDSALYLCASSPGQQQRETQYFGPGTRLLVL.

This clone occurred many times. The read ends 3 residues before the CDR3 terminus; that terminus is restored from the germline J gene. This rearrangement joins TRBV29-1 to TRBJ2-2, with 7 nucleotides matching TRBD1. Germline CDR1 and CDR2: SQVTM and ANQGSEA. Unmatched junction bases numbered 11, after V lost 6 bases and J lost 7 bases. This CDR3 spans 14 amino acids. CDR3 DNA, as far as it was read: TGCAGCGTCGGGGACAGAAGTACAAGCGGGGAG. Its translation is CSVGDRSTSGE. The full CDR3 protein reads CSVGDRSTSGELFF.

This clone was recorded at least ten times. Coverage ceases 3 residues before the CDR3 finishes, and the germline J gene fills in the end. V and J are TRBV20-1 and TRBJ1-4; the match to TRBD1 covers 7 bases. Germline CDR1 DFQATT, CDR2 SNEGSKA (reference sequence). This CDR3 spans 15 amino acids. Unmatched junction bases numbered 10, after V lost 4 bases and J lost 5 bases. The CDR3 loop reads CSATPNRGGNEKLFF. CDR3 DNA (partial): TGCAGTGCTACCCCAAACAGGGGAGGGAATGAAAAA.

This clone occurred many times. The read ends 3 residues before the CDR3 terminus; that terminus is restored from the germline J gene. This chain joins TRBV30 and TRBJ2-1; D possibly corresponds to TRBD2 (5 bases). This CDR3 region has 12 residues. The V and J ends lost 1 base and 5 bases respectively, with 6 bases between them. Germline V gene lookup returns CDR1 GTSNPN and CDR2 SVGIG (reference sequence). CDR3 bases read: TGTGCCTGGAGTGCGGGGAACAATGAG. Translation: CAWSAGNNE. Given in full, the CDR3 is CAWSAGNNEQFF. The entire variable domain, with the rest obtained from reference TRBV30 and TRBJ2-1, is as follows: SQTIHQWPATLVQPVGSPLSLECTVEGTSNPNLYWYRQAAGRGLQLLFYSVGIGQISSEVPQNLSASRPQDRQFILSSKKLLLSDSGFYLCAWSAGNNEQFFGPGTRLTVL.

In its sample, this clone was seen many times. Read sequence stops 3 residues before the CDR3 end, and the germline J gene provides the missing end. V and J are TRBV20-1 and TRBJ2-7; 8 positions agree with TRBD1. The CDR3 runs 15 residues. The V gene end was trimmed by 0 bases and the J gene end by 3 bases; junction bases not matched to a gene: 7. Germline V gene lookup returns CDR1 DFQATT and CDR2 SNEGSKA (reference sequence). The sequenced CDR3 bases are TGCAGTGCTAGAGATCACACAGGGGGGTACTACGAG. Protein: CSARDHTGGYYE. In full, the CDR3 reads CSARDHTGGYYEQYF.

In this sample, this clone turned up many times. The read ends 3 residues shy of where the CDR3 ends; the end is completed using the germline J gene. The genes are TRBV10-3 and TRBJ1-1; D possibly corresponds to TRBD1 (6 bases). Germline lookup yields CDR1 ENHRY and CDR2 SYGVKD. The CDR3 runs 12 residues. Between the trimmed V and J ends, which lost 10 bases and 2 bases, there was a span of 11 bases. The sequenced CDR3 bases are TGTGCCACCGGACAGCTAAACACTGAA. Its translation: CATGQLNTE. The full CDR3 protein is CATGQLNTEAFF.

This clone was observed at least ten times. The sequence runs out 3 residues before the end of the CDR3; the remainder is reconstructed from the germline J gene. This chain connects TRBV9 to TRBJ2-3; 10 bases match TRBD2. The V gene end was trimmed by 4 bases and the J gene end by 6 bases; junction bases not matched to a gene: 14. This CDR3 region has 17 residues. Germline V gene lookup returns CDR1 SGDLS and CDR2 YYNGEE. The CDR3: CASSPKGLAGAGDTQYF. The sequenced part of the CDR3 DNA is TGTGCCAGCAGCCCTAAAGGGCTAGCGGGGGCGGGGGATACG. The variable domain in full, with the rest retrieved from reference TRBV9 and TRBJ2-3, is DSGVTQTPKHLITATGQRVTLRCSPRSGDLSVYWYQQSLDQGLQFLIQYYNGEERAKGNILERFSAQQFPDLHSELNLSSLELGDSALYFCASSPKGLAGAGDTQYFGPGTRLTVL.

This clone occurred many times. The CDR3 end is not reached by the read, which stops 3 residues before it; the germline J gene fills it in. The chain has TRBV12-3 or TRBV12-4 and TRBJ2-7; tentatively, D is TRBD1 (5 bases). The ends were cut back, 1 base at V and 2 bases at J, with 12 bases in the middle. The CDR3 loop spans 15 amino acids. CDR3 in amino acids: CASSLVTGPPYEQYF. CDR3 DNA (partial): TGTGCCAGCAGTTTAGTTACAGGCCCTCCCTACGAG.

This clone has at least ten counts. The read comes to an end 3 residues before the CDR3 does, leaving the germline J gene to fill in the end. This rearrangement joins TRBV30 to TRBJ1-3; D ambiguous. The CDR3 covers 13 residues. V was pared by 3 bases and J by 4 bases, with 10 bases between. Germline assignment: CDR1 GTSNPN and CDR2 SVGIG (reference sequence). The CDR3 is CAWRRGPGNTIYF. Incomplete CDR3 DNA: TGTGCCTGGAGACGGGGTCCCGGAAACACC.

This clone was detected ten times or more. The CDR3 here is CASSIRRGQETQYF. CDR3 DNA, as far as it was read: TGTGCCAGTAGTATCCGTAGGGGGCAAGAGACC. The genes are TRBV19 and TRBJ2-5; D is possibly TRBD1 (6 bases). With the read ending 3 residues before the CDR3 end, the germline J gene is used to fill in that end. Deletions cut 3 bases from V and 2 bases from J, with 10 bases between. CDR1 is LNHDA, CDR2 SQIVND, per germline (reference sequence). CDR3 length: 14 amino acids.

This clone was recorded many times. From the germline J gene comes the end of the CDR3, since the read stops 3 residues before it. The chain recombines TRBV2 with TRBJ2-3, with TRBD2 matching over 7 bases. CDR1 is SNHLY, CDR2 FYNNEI, per germline. The CDR3 consists of 16 residues. V lost 8 bases, J lost 5 bases, and 16 bases stayed unmatched. CDR3 DNA, as far as it was read: TGTGCCAGCTTTCCTAGCGGCCAGGGAGGAAAAGATACG. Translation: CASFPSGQGGKDT. The full CDR3 reads CASFPSGQGGKDTQYF.

Points on this clone: The read comes to an end 3 residues before the CDR3 does, leaving the germline J gene to fill in the end. The rearrangement joins TRBV5-5 to TRBJ2-7; 7 bases align to TRBD1. The germline V gene encodes CDR1 SGHKS and CDR2 YYEKEE (reference sequence). The CDR3 is 15 amino acids. V lost 4 bases, J lost 0 bases, and 7 bases stayed unmatched. The CDR3 DNA, read in part, is TGTGCCAGCAGCCCCGGGACAGCGAGCTCCTACGAG. Its protein product is CASSPGTASSYE. The complete CDR3 sequence is CASSPGTASSYEQYF.

In this sample, this clone turned up many times. The CDR3 end is not reached by the read, which stops 3 residues before it; the germline J gene fills it in. The chain is built from TRBV29-1 and TRBJ2-1, with a weak D call TRBD1 (6 bases). CDR1 is SQVTM and CDR2 is ANQGSEA in the germline V gene. This CDR3 has 14 residues. V was trimmed by 1 base and J by 3 bases, leaving 10 bases between them. CDR3 DNA (partial): TGCAGCGTTGAAGGGGGGCAGCTCTACAATGAG. This encodes CSVEGGQLYNE. The whole CDR3 sequence is CSVEGGQLYNEQFF.

This clone has a count of ten or more. The CDR3 end lies 3 residues beyond the end of the read and is filled in from the germline J gene. This chain uses TRBV5-1 with TRBJ1-6; TRBD1 might be the D (6 bases). The ends were cut back, 4 bases at V and 10 bases at J, with 18 bases in the middle. Germline CDR1 reads SGHRS; CDR2 reads YFSETQ. The CDR3 has 15 residues. The DNA read from the CDR3 is TGCGCCAGCAGCCCAGAGTCGGGACATGACTCACCC. Residues: CASSPESGHDSP. In full, the CDR3 is CASSPESGHDSPLHF.

This clone was detected many times. The read terminates 3 residues ahead of where the CDR3 ends, so the germline J gene completes it. The rearrangement uses TRBV7-3 and TRBJ2-5; D not certain. The CDR3 consists of 13 residues. Trimming took 8 bases from V and 5 from J, leaving 15 bases between them. The germline gives CDR1 SGHTA, CDR2 FQGTGA. CDR3 loop: CASATQQGETQYF. The covered CDR3 bases are TGTGCCAGCGCAACCCAGCAAGGGGAGACC.

This clone has ten or more counts. The missing CDR3 end, 3 residues past where the read stops, is filled in from the germline J gene. The chain combines TRBV5-1 with TRBJ2-7, with 9 bases fitting TRBD1. CDR3 length: 15 amino acids. CDR1 is SGHRS, CDR2 YFSETQ, per germline. With 1 base clipped from V and 5 bases from J, the junction kept 7 bases outside the gene matches. The chain's CDR3 is CASSLSGDRAHEQYF. Incomplete CDR3 DNA: TGCGCCAGCAGCTTGTCGGGGGACAGGGCTCACGAG.

This clone was seen at least ten times. The read halts 3 residues ahead of the CDR3 end, with the missing end drawn from the germline J gene. The V and J genes are TRBV20-1 and TRBJ2-3; TRBD2 aligns across 9 bases. Germline loops: CDR1 DFQATT, CDR2 SNEGSKA (reference sequence). The CDR3 spans 15 residues. Trimming removed 4 bases from V and 2 bases from J; junction bases left unmatched: 7. CDR3 in amino acids: CSATVASGTTDTQYF. Partial CDR3 DNA: TGCAGTGCTACGGTGGCTAGCGGGACCACAGATACG.

This clone was seen many times. From the germline J gene comes the end of the CDR3, since the read stops 3 residues before it. The chain is built from TRBV5-1 and TRBJ2-5; a weak D match, TRBD2 (6 bases). Germline values: CDR1 SGHRS, CDR2 YFSETQ. Trimming stripped 5 bases from V and 0 bases from J, with 11 bases between. CDR3 length equals 14 residues. CDR3 DNA, as far as it was read: TGCGCCAGCAGATTTGGAGGGGACCAAGAGACC. This codes for CASRFGGDQET. The full CDR3 is CASRFGGDQETQYF.

This clone was counted many times. Coverage ceases 3 residues before the CDR3 finishes, and the germline J gene fills in the end. This chain uses TRBV7-9 with TRBJ2-7; TRBD1 matches 9 bases. Germline V gene lookup returns CDR1 SEHNR and CDR2 FQNEAQ (reference sequence). The V gene end was trimmed by 3 bases and the J gene end by 4 bases; junction bases not matched to a gene: 4. This CDR3 contains 14 residues. CDR3 bases read: TGTGCCAGCAGCTTCCGGGACAGGGCTTACGAG. As protein: CASSFRDRAYE. The whole CDR3 sequence is CASSFRDRAYEQYF.

This clone was seen ten or more times. The read terminates 3 residues before the CDR3 end, so the remaining end is supplied by the germline J gene. The chain uses TRBV4-1 and TRBJ1-1; D unresolved. Germline CDR1 MGHRA, CDR2 YSYEKL. The CDR3 is 13 residues long. The sequenced CDR3 bases are TGCGCCAGCAGCCTCGTTCAGGCGGGGGAA. Encoded protein: CASSLVQAGE. Given in full, the CDR3 is CASSLVQAGEAFF.

This clone was recorded many times. The CDR3 goes on 3 residues after the read ends, and that part is filled in from the germline J gene. V gene TRBV7-8 combines with J gene TRBJ1-2; a possible D gene is TRBD1 (5 bases). Germline loops: CDR1 SGHVS, CDR2 FQNEAQ. Trimming shortened V by 1 base and J by 4 bases, and 13 bases separated the two germline ends. The CDR3 consists of 15 residues. CDR3: CASSLEQGLSYGYTF. Incomplete CDR3 DNA: TGTGCCAGCAGCTTAGAGCAGGGTCTTTCCTATGGC. The variable domain in full, with the rest retrieved from reference TRBV7-8 and TRBJ1-2, is GAGVSQSPRYKVAKRGQDVALRCDPISGHVSLFWYQQALGQGPEFLTYFQNEAQLDKSGLPSDRFFAERPEGSVSTLKIQRTQQEDSAVYLCASSLEQGLSYGYTFGSGTRLTVV.

As to this clone: The CDR3 is cut off 3 residues early in the read; its end comes from the germline J gene. The chain links TRBV11-2 to TRBJ2-5; 8 bases match TRBD2. The CDR3 runs 15 residues. Unmatched junction bases numbered 7, after V lost 5 bases and J lost 2 bases. Germline CDR1 SGHAT, CDR2 FQNNGV. The CDR3 DNA, read in part, is TGTGCCAGCAGCCAAGGCCAGCGGGGGCAAGAGACC. Translation: CASSQGQRGQET. The CDR3 reads in full as CASSQGQRGQETQYF.

This clone was counted many times. The read gets to within 3 residues of the CDR3 end, and the germline J gene fills in the rest. This chain links TRBV4-2 with TRBJ1-5; possible D gene TRBD1, 6 bases. The CDR3 extends over 16 amino acids. Germline V CDR1 and CDR2: LGHNA, YNFKEQ. V was pared by 3 bases and J by 5 bases, with 17 bases between. The sequenced part of the CDR3 DNA is TGTGCCAGCAGCCAGTGGGAAGGGGGTCGTGATCAGCCC. It is translated as CASSQWEGGRDQP. The entire CDR3 reads CASSQWEGGRDQPQHF.

This clone was seen a handful of times. The read ends 3 residues early relative to the CDR3; the germline J gene fills the gap. This chain joins TRBV11-3 and TRBJ2-7; D is unclear. V lost 0 bases and J lost 2, with 5 bases in between. CDR1 and CDR2 (germline): SGHNT, YENEEA. The CDR3 spans 13 residues. CDR3 DNA (partial): TGTGCCAGCAGCTTAGATTTCACCTACGAG. This encodes CASSLDFTYE. The whole CDR3 sequence is CASSLDFTYEQYF.

This clone has at least ten counts. The observed sequence ends 3 residues before the CDR3 terminus, with the missing tail filled in from the germline J gene. The V and J genes are TRBV20-1 and TRBJ2-1; 7 bases align to TRBD2. J lost 0 bases, V lost 6 bases, and 5 bases had no gene match. Germline V gene sequence: CDR1 DFQATT, CDR2 SNEGSKA (reference sequence). The CDR3 runs to 14 residues. CDR3 sequence: CSASAGSSYNEQFF. Partial CDR3 DNA: TGCAGTGCCTCAGCGGGGAGCTCCTACAATGAG.

Points on this clone: The read terminates 3 residues ahead of where the CDR3 ends, so the germline J gene completes it. The rearrangement joins TRBV30 to TRBJ2-7; 9 bases match TRBD1. V lost 3 bases to trimming and J lost 1 base; unmatched junction nucleotides: 1. CDR1 is GTSNPN, CDR2 SVGIG, per germline (reference sequence). The CDR3 runs to 13 residues. CDR3 loop: CAWRGTGSYEQYF. The DNA read from the CDR3 is TGTGCCTGGAGGGGGACAGGGTCCTACGAG.